This T cell receptor (beta chain) was recorded in a study of post-analysis software for immune sequencing data. Overall study: As for disease course, relapsing-remitting, secondary progressive and progressive-relapsing multiple sclerosis were all included.

Looked up from germline, CDR1 is SGHTA and CDR2 is FQGTGA. V lost 8 bases to trimming and J lost 4 bases, with 18 bases between them. This CDR3 is built from 15 residues. Prepared libraries of TCR beta cDNA carried unique molecular identifiers. TCRdb processed the PCR reads anew with MiXCR; each CDR3 protein has one entry. In the table there are 800,000 to 950,000 distinct CDR3 sequences, roughly 58% of which are singletons. General study points: F-measure co-clustering was strong for batch-matched samples. Normalized Chao1 diversity in multiple sclerosis patients fell significantly below that of controls. Controls had lower frequencies than patients of a handful of TRBV segments, which included TRBV5-6, TRBV5-1 and TRBV20-1.

Worth noting for this clonotype: Its target is not known.

This sequence was found in a girl under 18 with multiple sclerosis. V and J are TRBV7-3 and TRBJ1-5, with D maybe TRBD1 (5 bases). Sequenced material: blood. The CDR3 loop reads CASPSPLGGNQPQHF. The CDR3 nucleotides read TGTGCCAGCCCTTCCCCCCTTGGGGGGAATCAGCCCCAGCATTTT.